The entry below describes one T cell receptor (beta chain). Its matching antigen is unknown. V was pared by 4 bases and J by 9 bases, with 14 bases of the junction left unmatched. Germline V lookup: CDR1 MGHRA, CDR2 YSYEKL. This CDR3 comprises 16 residues. The entry originates in a study of shared clonotypes between healthy human individuals. Study at large: CD4 naive and memory got three plates each, CD8 naive two, CD8 memory one. Whole-study results and caveats: Although depth was large, rarefaction showed that sequencing of the sorted subsets was incomplete. Sharing across four donors was highest in naive CD4 (around 5%) and lowest in memory CD8 (roughly 0.4%).

It was at deep level that the assay was run. Using immunoSEQ multiplex PCR, the repertoire was profiled, and TCRdb retains in-frame clones only, with some absent. The sample has approximately 1.5 million clones, less than 99% seen once; the top ten hold about 0.4%. This receptor was taken from a man between 25 and 39 years old in good health. The chain employs TRBV4-1 and TRBJ2-1, with TRBD2 matching over 8 bases. The sequenced sample consisted of naive CD4+ T cells sorted from blood. The subset denotes: CD45RA+ positively selected. CDR3: CASSLLIGIAGLEQFF. CDR3 sequence (DNA): TGCGCCAGCAGCCTACTAATTGGAATAGCGGGGCTTGAGCAGTTCTTC.